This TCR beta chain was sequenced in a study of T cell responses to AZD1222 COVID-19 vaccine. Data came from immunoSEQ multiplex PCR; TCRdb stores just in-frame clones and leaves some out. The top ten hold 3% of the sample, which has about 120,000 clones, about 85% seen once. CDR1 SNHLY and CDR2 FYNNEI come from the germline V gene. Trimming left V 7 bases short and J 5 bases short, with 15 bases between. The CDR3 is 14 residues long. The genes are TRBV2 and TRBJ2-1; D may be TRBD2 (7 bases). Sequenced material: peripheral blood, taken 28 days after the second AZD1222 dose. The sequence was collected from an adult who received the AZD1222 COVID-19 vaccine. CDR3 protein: CASTEGGGNNEQFF. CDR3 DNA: TGTGCCAGCACGGAGGGGGGGGGAAACAATGAGCAGTTCTTC.